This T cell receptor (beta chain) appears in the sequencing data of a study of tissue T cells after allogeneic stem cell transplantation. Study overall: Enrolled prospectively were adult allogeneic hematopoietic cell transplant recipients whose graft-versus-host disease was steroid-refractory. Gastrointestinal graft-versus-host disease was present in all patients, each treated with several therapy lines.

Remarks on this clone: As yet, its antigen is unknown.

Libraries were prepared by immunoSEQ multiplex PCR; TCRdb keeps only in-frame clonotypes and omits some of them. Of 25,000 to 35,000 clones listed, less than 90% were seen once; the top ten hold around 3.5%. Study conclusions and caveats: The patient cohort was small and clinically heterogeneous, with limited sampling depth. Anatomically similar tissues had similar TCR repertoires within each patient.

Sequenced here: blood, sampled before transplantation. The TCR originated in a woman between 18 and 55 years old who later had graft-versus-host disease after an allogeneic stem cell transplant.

In DNA form, the CDR3 reads TGTGCCAGCAGCTTCGGACTAGCGGGGGGATTCTACGAGCAGTACTTC. Protein product: CASSFGLAGGFYEQYF. The V gene is TRBV11-2, the J gene TRBJ2-7; TRBD2 matches 14 bases. The junction had 4 bases not matched to a gene; V was cut back by 3 bases and J by 3 bases. CDR3 length: 16 residues. The germline CDR1 and CDR2 sequences are SGHAT and FQNNGV.